This T cell receptor beta chain was obtained from a study of beta chain features in type 1 diabetes. Study-level results: Fewer junction insertions and more nucleotide deletions appeared in type 1 diabetes patients. TCRB CDR3s were moderately but significantly shorter in Type 1 diabetes patients in all four CD4+ subsets.

The CDR3 has 13 residues. V gave up 3 bases and J gave up 5 bases; unmatched junction bases: 4. Looked up from germline, CDR1 is KGHSH and CDR2 is LQKENI. Sorting with CD45RO/CCR7/CD25/CD127/CD95/CD27 yielded naive, central memory, regulatory and stem-like memory CD4+ cells. Purities over 98% were achieved in all sorted populations. Concerning this clone: Antigen: not known.

As every portion of the isolated RNA was reverse transcribed, the sequencing read expressed TCRB transcripts. Method: immunoSEQ multiplex PCR; TCRdb's copy keeps in-frame clones and lacks some. The data contain about 170,000 clones, approximately 8% of them singletons. The specimen sequenced was central memory CD4+ T cells from blood. This receptor was taken from a woman between 35 and 50 years old with type 1 diabetes. The chain combines TRBV18 with TRBJ2-7; 7 bases fit TRBD1. The CDR3 loop reads CASSPSQGHEQYF. The CDR3 bases are TGTGCCAGCTCACCCTCACAGGGGCACGAGCAGTACTTC. Together with reference TRBV18 and TRBJ2-7, the CDR3 gives the full variable domain: NAGVMQNPRHLVRRRGQEARLRCSPMKGHSHVYWYRQLPEEGLKFMVYLQKENIIDESGMPKERFSAEFPKEGPSILRIQQVVRGDSAAYFCASSPSQGHEQYFGPGTRLTVT.